This T cell receptor beta chain appears in the sequencing data of a study of CD8+CD57+ T cells in acquired aplastic anemia. Patients picked for sequencing had shown CD8+CD57+ cell expansion detected by flow cytometry. A severe acquired aplastic anemia diagnosis applied to all patients. The TCR beta profiling, which covered VDJ combination and CDR3 sequence, was carried out using genomic DNA as the template. TCRdb ran MiXCR on the reads and lists one entry per CDR3 protein. This table has around 130,000 distinct CDR3 sequences, 45% to 60% appearing once. Germline V lookup: CDR1 LNHNV, CDR2 YYDKDF (reference sequence). V shed 3 bases and J shed 3 bases, with 9 bases lying between them. CDR3 length equals 13 residues.

The receptor's source is a human donor with aplastic anemia. The V gene is TRBV15, the J gene TRBJ2-7, with D tentatively TRBD1 (5 bases). The sample consisted of sorted CD4+, CD8+, or CD8+CD57+ T cells (not recorded which) from PBMCs. The CDR3 spells CATSSRASYEQYF. The CDR3 DNA sequence: TGTGCCACCAGCAGCAGGGCAAGCTACGAGCAGTACTTC.